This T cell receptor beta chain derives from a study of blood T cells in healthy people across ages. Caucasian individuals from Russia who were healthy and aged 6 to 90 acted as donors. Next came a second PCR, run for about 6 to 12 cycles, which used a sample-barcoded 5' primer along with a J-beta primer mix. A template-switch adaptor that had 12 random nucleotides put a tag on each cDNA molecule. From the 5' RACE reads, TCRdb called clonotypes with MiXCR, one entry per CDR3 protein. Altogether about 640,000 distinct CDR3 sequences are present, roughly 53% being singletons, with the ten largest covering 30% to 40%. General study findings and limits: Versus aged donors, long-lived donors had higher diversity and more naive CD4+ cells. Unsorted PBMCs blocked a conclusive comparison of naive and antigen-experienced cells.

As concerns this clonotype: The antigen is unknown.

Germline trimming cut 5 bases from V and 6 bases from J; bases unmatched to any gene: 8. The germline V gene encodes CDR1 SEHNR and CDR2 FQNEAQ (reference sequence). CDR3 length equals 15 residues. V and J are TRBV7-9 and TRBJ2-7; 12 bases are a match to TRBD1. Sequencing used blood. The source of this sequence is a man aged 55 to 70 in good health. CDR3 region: CASSPTGTGGREQYF. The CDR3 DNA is TGTGCCAGCAGCCCAACCGGGACAGGGGGCCGCGAGCAGTACTTC.